This is a list of T cell receptor beta chains from one sample in a study of lymphopenia after photon versus proton radiotherapy. Using immunoSEQ multiplex PCR, the repertoire was profiled, and TCRdb retains in-frame clones only, with some absent. In the table there are roughly 25,000 clones, roughly 90% of which are singletons. This specimen consisted of peripheral blood, obtained from a patient treated with photon-based radiotherapy. The source is a woman in her fifties or sixties with cholangiocarcinoma. CDR3s include the opening cysteine and the closing phenylalanine or tryptophan.

>TRBV4-1|TRBJ1-1
CASSHAVEGRGTEAFF
>TRBV7-2|TRBJ2-5
CASSPMVRGGKETQYF
>TRBV30|TRBJ2-7
CAWRGVSYEQYF
>TRBV18|TRBJ1-1
CASSPGLPTEAFF
>TRBV4-1|TRBJ1-1
CASSQVGKAFF
>TRBV7-9|TRBJ1-1
CASSGVTEAFF
>TRBV29-1|TRBJ2-5
CSAALGVKETQYF
>TRBV7-2|TRBJ1-6
CASSLALNSPLHF
>TRBV6-6|TRBJ2-5
CASSGTYQETQYF
>TRBV6-1|TRBJ2-2
CASSYDRVGTGELFF
>TRBV7-2|TRBJ2-3
CASSPQGVWTDTQYF
>TRBV4-3|TRBJ2-3
CASSQGSSGGLTQYF